Listed here are 27 T cell receptor beta chains from one sample, sequenced in a study of beta chain features in type 1 diabetes. Whole-study results and caveats: Moderate but significant shortening of TCRB CDR3s was recorded in all four CD4+ subsets from Type 1 diabetes patients.

The isolated RNA, all of it, was reverse transcribed, so expressed TCRB transcripts were what got sequenced. The data were produced by immunoSEQ multiplex PCR, yet TCRdb's version contains in-frame clones alone and is incomplete. The repertoire holds hundreds of thousands of clones, with over 11% as singletons. Their target antigens are unknown. The sample taken for sequencing was naive CD4+ T cells from blood. Receptors originate from a man between 18 and 29 years old with type 1 diabetes.

This clone was counted a few times. Other nucleotide sequences from this sample produce the same CDR3. The chain has TRBV5-1 and TRBJ2-7, with unresolved D. The CDR3 has 11 residues. The germline gives CDR1 SGHRS, CDR2 YFSETQ. Trimming shortened V by 2 bases and J by 4 bases, and 4 bases separated the two germline ends. The CDR3 region has the DNA TGCGCCAGCAGCTTTGGATACGAGCAGTACTTC. Translating it yields CASSFGYEQYF.

In this sample, this clone turned up a few times. Relative to the germline gene, one junction end is altered; a read error may explain this. CDR3 DNA: TGTGCCCGGAGAGGACGGGGGGTCTCCTACAATGAGCAGTTCTTC. It translates to CARRGRGVSYNEQFF. This chain uses TRBV30 with TRBJ2-1; 7 nucleotides agree with TRBD2. Germline CDR1 and CDR2: GTSNPN and SVGIG (reference sequence). This CDR3 has 15 amino acids.

CDR3 sequence: CASSDGGNQPQHF. For the CDR3, the DNA is TGTGCCAGCAGTGATGGGGGCAATCAGCCCCAGCATTTT. The V call is TRBV25-1, the J call TRBJ1-5; the D is unclear. The CDR3 covers 13 residues. Germline assignment: CDR1 MGHDK and CDR2 SYGVNS. The V end lost 3 bases, the J end lost 2 bases, and 5 bases lay between the germline ends.

This clone occurred many times. The chain employs TRBV28 and TRBJ2-4, with D maybe TRBD1 (6 bases). This CDR3 comprises 11 residues. Per germline, CDR1 MDHEN and CDR2 SYDVKM. V was cut by 5 bases and J by 13 bases, with 12 bases left in between. The CDR3 bases are TGTGCCAGCAGTCTCAGGGGATCACAGTACTTC. Its translation: CASSLRGSQYF.

This clone was counted only a few times. The V and J genes are TRBV5-6 and TRBJ1-1; D unclear. CDR1 is SGHDT, CDR2 YYEEEE, per germline. The CDR3 consists of 13 residues. The germline V and J ends were trimmed by 4 bases and 0 bases, with 7 bases remaining between them. The CDR3 nucleotides read TGTGCCAGCAGCCGATCTTTGAACACTGAAGCTTTCTTT. Translated: CASSRSLNTEAFF.

The chain recombines TRBV29-1 with TRBJ1-5; TRBD1 might be the D (6 bases). The ends were cut back, 4 bases at V and 9 bases at J, with 16 bases in the middle. This CDR3 has 13 amino acids. The V gene's germline CDR1 is SQVTM and CDR2 ANQGSEA. The CDR3 reads CSVAGGSSSPQHF. The CDR3 DNA follows: TGCAGCGTTGCTGGGGGCAGTTCGTCGCCCCAGCATTTT.

J is TRBJ2-7 and V is TRBV5-4; D is uncertain. Germline V gene lookup returns CDR1 SGHNT and CDR2 YYREEE (reference sequence). This CDR3 contains 15 residues. V was trimmed by 2 bases and J by 0 bases, leaving 12 bases between them. The DNA of the CDR3 is TGTGCCAGCAGCTTATCTTGGGGAAGCTCCTACGAGCAGTACTTC. Translating it yields CASSLSWGSSYEQYF.

A few counts support this clone. The CDR3 loop reads CASSLLLAGGQETQYF. CDR3 nucleotides: TGTGCCAGCAGTTTACTCCTAGCGGGGGGACAAGAGACCCAGTACTTC. The chain joins TRBV28 to TRBJ2-5; 11 bases are a match to TRBD2. The trim removed 2 bases at V and 2 bases at J, leaving 4 bases unmatched. The CDR3 runs 16 residues. In germline, CDR1 is MDHEN, CDR2 SYDVKM.

This clone occurred a few times. The chain joins TRBV30 to TRBJ1-3, with a possible D match to TRBD1 (5 bases). Germline values: CDR1 GTSNPN, CDR2 SVGIG (reference sequence). V lost 2 bases and J lost 8, with 10 bases in between. The CDR3 has 12 amino acids. The CDR3 nucleotides are TGTGCCTGGAGTCTTTCGGGGGACACCATATATTTT. Its protein is CAWSLSGDTIYF.

This rearrangement joins TRBV7-2 to TRBJ2-3; 14 bases match TRBD2. The CDR3 extends over 17 amino acids. J lost 7 bases, V lost 5 bases, and 11 bases had no gene match. CDR1 is SGHTA, CDR2 FQGNSA, per germline. The CDR3 DNA reads TGTGCCAGCAGCCTTACGACTAGCGGGAGGGCCAGGTATACGCAGTATTTT. Its protein is CASSLTTSGRARYTQYF.

The CDR3 DNA is TGTGCCAGCAGTTTAATAGGGGACACTGAAGCTTTCTTT. Translating gives CASSLIGDTEAFF. The gene calls are TRBV6-5 and TRBJ1-1; a possible D gene is TRBD1 (5 bases). V was shortened by 4 bases and J by 3 bases, with 9 bases between the two germline ends. There are 13 residues in the CDR3. Germline CDR1 and CDR2: MNHEY and SVGAGI.

V usage is TRBV5-1 and J usage is TRBJ2-6, with D maybe TRBD1 (6 bases). V was clipped by 0 bases and J by 6 bases, with 7 bases between them. Looked up from germline, CDR1 is SGHRS and CDR2 is YFSETQ. CDR3 size: 14 residues. The chain's CDR3 is CASSLGDTANVLTF. CDR3 DNA: TGCGCCAGCAGCTTGGGGGACACGGCCAACGTCCTGACTTTC.

This chain connects TRBV5-4 to TRBJ2-3; 10 nucleotides align to TRBD1. Germline CDR1 SGHNT, CDR2 YYREEE (reference sequence). This CDR3 contains 15 residues. Germline trimming cut 3 bases from V and 2 bases from J; bases unmatched to any gene: 3. CDR3 coding DNA: TGTGCCAGCAGCTCGGGACAGGGGTACACAGATACGCAGTATTTT. The encoded protein is CASSSGQGYTDTQYF.

The sample holds a few counts of this clone. CDR3 bases: TGTGCCAGCAGCTTAGGGGCAGGGGATCAGACCCAGTACTTC. It is translated as CASSLGAGDQTQYF. The V call is TRBV11-3, the J call TRBJ2-5; weak D call: TRBD1 (6 bases). Germline V lookup: CDR1 SGHNT, CDR2 YENEEA. V was clipped by 1 base and J by 6 bases, with 12 bases between them. The CDR3 extends over 14 amino acids.

V and J are TRBV10-3 and TRBJ1-4; D perhaps matches TRBD1 (5 bases). The V gene's germline CDR1 is ENHRY and CDR2 SYGVKD. V was cut by 3 bases and J by 12 bases, with 11 bases left in between. The CDR3 runs 12 residues. The CDR3 loop reads CAISEGWGELFF. The CDR3 nucleotides are TGTGCCATCAGTGAAGGTTGGGGGGAACTGTTTTTT.

This clone was seen a handful of times. This rearrangement joins TRBV30 to TRBJ2-1; D unclear. Trimming took off 3 bases at V and 9 bases at J, with 15 bases between the two ends. The CDR3 length is 13 residues. CDR1 and CDR2 (germline): GTSNPN, SVGIG (reference sequence). DNA of the CDR3: TGTGCCTGGAGGGTTTACGGTAATGGTGAGCAGTTCTTC. Protein sequence: CAWRVYGNGEQFF. The whole variable domain, filled in from reference TRBV30 and TRBJ2-1, reads SQTIHQWPATLVQPVGSPLSLECTVEGTSNPNLYWYRQAAGRGLQLLFYSVGIGQISSEVPQNLSASRPQDRQFILSSKKLLLSDSGFYLCAWRVYGNGEQFFGPGTRLTVL.

The rearrangement joins TRBV18 to TRBJ1-1, with D possibly TRBD1 on 5 matching bases. Per the germline V gene, CDR1 is KGHSH and CDR2 is LQKENI. CDR3 length equals 15 residues. Trimming shortened V by 1 base and J by 0 bases, and 9 bases separated the two germline ends. This CDR3 is CASSPRGTMNTEAFF. For the CDR3, the DNA is TGTGCCAGCTCACCACGAGGGACCATGAACACTGAAGCTTTCTTT.

The chain is built from TRBV18 and TRBJ2-1; D is perhaps TRBD2 (6 bases). The CDR3 spans 17 residues. Deletions cut 1 base from V and 0 bases from J, with 13 bases between. Germline V gives CDR1 KGHSH, CDR2 LQKENI. CDR3 amino acids: CASSPLEGPISYNEQFF. CDR3 bases: TGTGCCAGCTCACCACTGGAGGGGCCGATCTCCTACAATGAGCAGTTCTTC.

This chain links TRBV30 with TRBJ2-1; unclear D gene. Germline V gene sequence: CDR1 GTSNPN, CDR2 SVGIG (reference sequence). Between the trimmed V and J ends, which lost 1 base and 3 bases, there was a span of 10 bases. The CDR3 has 14 amino acids. As DNA, the CDR3 is TGTGCCTGGAGTGGTGAGGACCGCTACAATGAGCAGTTCTTC. Residues: CAWSGEDRYNEQFF. Together with reference TRBV30 and TRBJ2-1, the CDR3 gives the full variable domain: SQTIHQWPATLVQPVGSPLSLECTVEGTSNPNLYWYRQAAGRGLQLLFYSVGIGQISSEVPQNLSASRPQDRQFILSSKKLLLSDSGFYLCAWSGEDRYNEQFFGPGTRLTVL.

This clone has a handful of counts. The chain uses TRBV4-3 and TRBJ2-5, with TRBD1 matching 7 bases. Germline V gives CDR1 LGHNA, CDR2 YSLEER. Losses at the gene ends were 3 bases for V and 1 base for J; bases not matched to a gene: 8. CDR3 size: 16 residues. Here the CDR3 reads CASSHLDRPGQETQYF. The CDR3 nucleotides are TGCGCCAGCAGCCACCTGGACAGGCCCGGCCAAGAGACCCAGTACTTC.

The CDR3 region has the DNA TGTGCCAGCAGTGTACGACAGGGAGGCACTGAAGCTTTCTTT. It yields the protein CASSVRQGGTEAFF. The V gene is TRBV6-5, the J gene TRBJ1-1; 7 bases map to TRBD1. From germline, CDR1 is MNHEY and CDR2 SVGAGI. The CDR3 has 14 amino acids. V shed 5 bases, J shed 4 bases, and the junction held 7 bases outside the gene matches.

The table lists this clone with a few counts. An end of the junction does not agree with germline; a read error may underlie this. The chain links TRBV7-7 to TRBJ2-5; 9 nucleotides match TRBD1. The germline CDR1 and CDR2 sequences are SSHAT and FNYEAQ (reference sequence). The CDR3 sequence is 13 residues long. CDR3 nucleotides: TGTGCTAGCAGCACAGGGGGCGAAGAGACCCAGTACTTC. Its protein is CASSTGGEETQYF.

This clone was recorded a few times. The chain combines TRBV4-3 with TRBJ2-7, with 7 bases identical to TRBD1. The germline CDR1 and CDR2 sequences are LGHNA and YSLEER. The CDR3 is 15 amino acids. The junction had 5 bases not matched to a gene; V was cut back by 1 base and J by 2 bases. The CDR3 sequence is CASSQGQGKAYEQYF. In DNA form, the CDR3 reads TGCGCCAGCAGCCAAGGACAGGGCAAGGCCTACGAGCAGTACTTC.

CDR3: CASTYPRYTEAFF. The CDR3 DNA reads as TGTGCCAGCACCTACCCGAGGTACACTGAAGCTTTCTTT. The chain carries TRBV7-9 and TRBJ1-1; D unresolved. The CDR3 has 13 amino acids. V lost 7 bases to trimming and J lost 3 bases, with 12 bases between them. The germline gives CDR1 SEHNR, CDR2 FQNEAQ (reference sequence).

The rearrangement uses TRBV7-2 and TRBJ2-7, with a possible D match to TRBD1 (5 bases). The germline V and J ends were trimmed by 6 bases and 0 bases, with 15 bases remaining between them. Germline values: CDR1 SGHTA, CDR2 FQGNSA. The CDR3 extends over 15 amino acids. The CDR3 sequence is CASRNPGKSSYEQYF. As DNA, the CDR3 is TGTGCCAGCAGAAACCCAGGGAAAAGCTCCTACGAGCAGTACTTC.

This clone was seen a few times. The CDR3 here is CASSFRGTDTQYF. CDR3 sequence (DNA): TGTGCCAGCAGTTTCAGGGGTACAGATACGCAGTATTTT. J is TRBJ2-3 and V is TRBV5-4; D is perhaps TRBD1 (6 bases). Germline V lookup: CDR1 SGHNT, CDR2 YYREEE (reference sequence). The CDR3 is made up of 13 amino acids. V lost 5 bases, J lost 3 bases, and 10 bases lay in between.

CDR3 sequence (DNA): TGTGCCAGCAGCCAAGGGGGCGGGAGGACAGATACGCAGTATTTT. It translates to CASSQGGGRTDTQYF. The chain employs TRBV4-2 and TRBJ2-3; 8 bases are shared with TRBD2. CDR1 and CDR2 (germline): LGHNA, YNFKEQ. The CDR3 spans 15 residues. V gave up 1 base and J gave up 3 bases; unmatched junction bases: 3.